This T cell receptor beta chain was captured by sequencing in a study of identical twins. V lost 2 bases and J 0 bases, leaving 7 bases between the germline ends. The CDR3 runs 14 residues. Template switching (which added a universal primer site) was used, and cDNA carried unique molecular identifiers. TCRdb recomputed calls from the 5' RACE reads with MiXCR, one row per CDR3 protein. Among 300,000 or so distinct CDR3 sequences, roughly 10% were seen once, and the ten largest hold about 7.1%. This clonotype was seen a handful of times. These same data were also listed under a study on yellow fever vaccine responses in identical twins.

This chain joins TRBV12-3 or TRBV12-4 and TRBJ2-5; D gene uncertain. The specimen was CD8+ T cells sorted from blood. This clonotype originated in a woman aged 18 to 35 in good health. CDR3 amino acids: CASSLPQDQETQYF. The CDR3 DNA is TGTGCCAGCAGTTTACCCCAGGACCAAGAGACCCAGTACTTC.